These 28 T cell receptor beta chains share one sample of origin, sequenced in a study of glioma-infiltrating T cells. The iRepertoire nested amplicon-rescue multiplex PCR amplified TCR alpha and beta CDR3s from RNA. One entry per CDR3 protein results from TCRdb running MiXCR on the multiplex PCR reads. Of 44,000 or so distinct CDR3 sequences listed, more than 20% are singletons. Sequencing was performed on glioma tissue, nonneoplastic brain tissue, or PBMCs (not recorded which). The receptors were sampled from a human donor with low-grade glioma or glioblastoma, undergoing nonglioma brain surgery, or in good health (not recorded which).

This chain joins TRBV12-5 and TRBJ1-1; D is possibly TRBD1 (5 bases). This CDR3 has 16 residues. Trimming removed 0 bases at V and 0 bases at J, with 11 bases between. CDR1 LGHNT and CDR2 FRNRAP come from the germline V gene. The CDR3 loop is CASGLVQEGMNTEAFF. The CDR3, as DNA: TGTGCTAGTGGTTTGGTACAGGAGGGAATGAACACTGAAGCTTTCTTT.

About this clonotype: This sequence may be a read error, since a much larger clone differs from it by one base. The J gene is TRBJ1-1, the V gene TRBV29-1; D possibly corresponds to TRBD1 (6 bases). V was trimmed by 7 bases and J by 3 bases, leaving 12 bases between them. Germline values: CDR1 SQVTM, CDR2 ANQGSEA. The CDR3 length is 12 residues. The CDR3 spells CSANRADTEAFF. CDR3 DNA sequence: TGCAGCGCTAACAGGGCAGACACTGAAGCTTTCTTT.

Ten or more counts support this clonotype. This chain connects TRBV28 to TRBJ1-5; D perhaps matches TRBD1 (6 bases). CDR3 size: 17 residues. V was clipped by 5 bases and J by 6 bases, with 23 bases between them. The germline V gene encodes CDR1 MDHEN and CDR2 SYDVKM. The CDR3 nucleotides are TGTGCCAGCAGTCCCCATGGGACATTGGGGATGGGTCAGCCCCAGCATTTT. This encodes CASSPHGTLGMGQPQHF.

This clonotype was detected only once. The chain links TRBV27 to TRBJ1-6, with D tentatively TRBD1 (6 bases). The CDR3 extends over 16 amino acids. Trimming shortened V by 3 bases and J by 9 bases, and 18 bases separated the two germline ends. Germline V gives CDR1 MNHEY, CDR2 SMNVEV (reference sequence). The CDR3 spells CASSFGSRDTVSPLHF. Here the CDR3 DNA reads TGTGCCAGCAGTTTTGGGTCCCGGGACACGGTTTCACCCCTCCACTTT.

The V call is TRBV19, the J call TRBJ1-1; tentative D call: TRBD1 (6 bases). This CDR3 contains 14 residues. Germline-derived CDR1 and CDR2 are LNHDA and SQIVND (reference sequence). V dropped 4 bases and J dropped 0 bases, with 9 bases sitting between them. In nucleotides, the CDR3 is TGTGCCAGTAGTAGGGGGACATTGAACACTGAAGCTTTCTTT. Amino acid sequence: CASSRGTLNTEAFF.

Ten or more counts support this clonotype. This chain joins TRBV4-1 and TRBJ2-4; 7 nucleotides agree with TRBD2. The CDR3 extends over 17 amino acids. Trimming took 4 bases from V and 0 from J; bases not matched to a gene: 9. Germline V gives CDR1 MGHRA, CDR2 YSYEKL. This CDR3 reads CASSPGRAFLAKNIQYF. The CDR3 DNA reads TGCGCCAGCAGCCCTGGGAGGGCATTCCTAGCCAAAAACATTCAGTACTTC.

This clonotype was seen at least ten times. This chain connects TRBV27 to TRBJ1-1, with D possibly being TRBD1 (5 bases). The V and J ends lost 0 bases and 1 base respectively, with 9 bases between them. CDR1 is MNHEY, CDR2 SMNVEV, per germline (reference sequence). The CDR3 is 15 residues long. CDR3 sequence: CASSLSGAGNTEAFF. For the CDR3, the DNA is TGTGCCAGCAGTTTATCAGGGGCGGGGAACACTGAAGCTTTCTTT.

This clonotype was recorded many times. J is TRBJ2-7 and V is TRBV20-1, with D perhaps given as TRBD1 or TRBD2 (5 bases each). The V and J ends lost 6 bases and 2 bases respectively, with 20 bases between them. Germline V gene data show CDR1 as DFQATT and CDR2 as SNEGSKA (reference sequence). CDR3 size: 15 residues. CDR3 nucleotides: TGCAGTGCGACATGGGACGGGTGGGGTACCTACGAGCAGTACTTC. Translating gives CSATWDGWGTYEQYF.

This chain joins TRBV11-3 and TRBJ2-7; 9 nucleotides line up with TRBD2. J was trimmed by 6 bases and V by 5 bases; bases with no gene match: 5. This CDR3 has 13 amino acids. Germline lookup yields CDR1 SGHNT and CDR2 YENEEA. DNA of the CDR3: TGTGCCAGCAGCCCGGGACTAGCAACCGAGCAGTACTTC. Protein: CASSPGLATEQYF.

Ten or more counts support this clonotype. This rearrangement joins TRBV27 to TRBJ1-5; possible D gene TRBD1, 6 bases. Per the germline V gene, CDR1 is MNHEY and CDR2 is SMNVEV (reference sequence). There are 18 residues in the CDR3. Deletions cut 1 base from V and 0 bases from J, with 16 bases between. The CDR3 reads CASSLLGGRGYSNQPQHF. As DNA, the CDR3 is TGTGCCAGCAGTTTATTAGGGGGGAGGGGCTATAGCAATCAGCCCCAGCATTTT.

V usage is TRBV5-1 and J usage is TRBJ1-1, with D tentatively TRBD1 (5 bases). The CDR3 is 13 residues long. The V and J ends lost 1 base and 4 bases respectively, with 8 bases between them. Germline CDR1 SGHRS, CDR2 YFSETQ. CDR3 amino acids: CASSLKGPTEAFF. As DNA, the CDR3 is TGCGCCAGCAGCTTGAAGGGGCCCACTGAAGCTTTCTTT.

The gene calls are TRBV29-1 and TRBJ2-3; perhaps TRBD2 as D (5 bases). Germline lookup yields CDR1 SQVTM and CDR2 ANQGSEA. The CDR3 loop spans 12 amino acids. The V end lost 3 bases, the J end lost 1 base, and 5 bases lay between the germline ends. The CDR3 sequence: CSVDGGTDTQYF. CDR3 nucleotide sequence: TGCAGCGTTGACGGGGGCACAGATACGCAGTATTTT.

In its sample, this clonotype was seen many times. V and J are TRBV28 and TRBJ1-5; possible D gene TRBD1, 6 bases. This CDR3 is 14 amino acids long. Germline lookup yields CDR1 MDHEN and CDR2 SYDVKM. Trimming took off 3 bases at V and 5 bases at J, with 11 bases between the two ends. The CDR3 loop reads CASSLAPGDQPQHF. CDR3 DNA sequence: TGTGCCAGCAGTTTGGCCCCAGGGGATCAGCCCCAGCATTTT.

For this clonotype: A much larger clone lies a single base off, so this may be a read error. The V gene is TRBV19, the J gene TRBJ1-1, with D tentatively TRBD1 (6 bases). Germline V gene lookup returns CDR1 LNHDA and CDR2 SQIVND (reference sequence). This CDR3 contains 13 residues. The germline V and J ends were trimmed by 0 bases and 6 bases, with 8 bases remaining between them. The CDR3 region is CASSIEGAAEAFF. The CDR3 coding sequence is TGTGCCAGTAGTATAGAGGGGGCGGCTGAAGCTTTCTTT.

This clonotype was seen at least ten times. This chain links TRBV19 with TRBJ1-2; TRBD1 agrees at 11 bases. Germline V gene lookup returns CDR1 LNHDA and CDR2 SQIVND (reference sequence). V lost 6 bases and J lost 2; bases outside the gene matches: 11. The CDR3 totals 17 residues. The CDR3 DNA reads TGTGCCAGTAGCACCGTCCTGGACAGGGGGCTCAACTATGGCTACACCTTC. The encoded protein is CASSTVLDRGLNYGYTF. Supplemented by reference TRBV19 and TRBJ1-2, the full variable domain reads DGGITQSPKYLFRKEGQNVTLSCEQNLNHDAMYWYRQDPGQGLRLIYYSQIVNDFQKGDIAEGYSVSREKKESFPLTVTSAQKNPTAFYLCASSTVLDRGLNYGYTFGSGTRLTVV.

This clonotype has at least ten counts. The chain uses TRBV2 and TRBJ1-5; D is perhaps TRBD1 (5 bases). The CDR3 consists of 17 residues. With 1 base removed from V and 4 bases from J, the gap between germline ends came to 17 bases. Germline V CDR1 and CDR2: SNHLY, FYNNEI. CDR3 residues: CASSEVRANLWNQPQHF. The CDR3 DNA is TGTGCCAGCAGTGAAGTCAGGGCGAATTTATGGAATCAGCCCCAGCATTTT.

This clonotype was counted many times. The J gene is TRBJ2-1, the V gene TRBV12-3 or TRBV12-4, with D possibly being TRBD1 (6 bases). The CDR3 runs 13 residues. Trimming stripped 4 bases from V and 3 bases from J, with 7 bases between. In DNA form, the CDR3 reads TGTGCCAGCAGTTCGGACAGCTACAATGAGCAGTTCTTC. Translation gives CASSSDSYNEQFF.

This chain uses TRBV12-5 with TRBJ2-2; 9 nucleotides align to TRBD1. This CDR3 comprises 16 residues. The J segment lost 2 bases and the V segment lost 6 bases, leaving 7 bases of the junction unmatched. Germline V gene data show CDR1 as LGHNT and CDR2 as FRNRAP. The CDR3 nucleotides are TGTGCTAGTGGCTGGATGACAGGGGGAAACACCGGGGAGCTGTTTTTT. Its translation: CASGWMTGGNTGELFF.

The table lists this clonotype with many counts. The CDR3 region has the DNA TGTGCCAGCAGTTCTCGGGGCTACACTGAAGCTTTCTTT. It translates to CASSSRGYTEAFF. The rearrangement joins TRBV28 to TRBJ1-1; possibly TRBD1 for D (5 bases). Germline CDR1 and CDR2: MDHEN and SYDVKM. The CDR3 covers 13 residues. V dropped 4 bases and J dropped 3 bases, with 9 bases sitting between them.

This clonotype showed up many times. The chain has TRBV5-1 and TRBJ2-7, with TRBD1 matching over 11 bases. V trimming: 3 bases; J trimming: 5 bases; junction bases outside the gene matches: 1. CDR3 size: 13 residues. CDR1 and CDR2 from the germline V gene are SGHRS and YFSETQ. The CDR3 is CASSWTGGDEQYF. In DNA form, the CDR3 reads TGCGCCAGCAGCTGGACAGGGGGCGACGAGCAGTACTTC.

This chain uses TRBV11-2 with TRBJ1-1; TRBD1 matches at 7 bases. The ends lost 5 bases at V and 5 bases at J; junction bases unmatched: 14. CDR3 length: 16 residues. The germline V gene has CDR1 SGHAT and CDR2 FQNNGV. This CDR3 reads CASSLNLQGYSTEAFF. In DNA, the CDR3 is TGTGCCAGCAGCCTCAATTTACAGGGGTATTCGACTGAAGCTTTCTTT.

Regarding this clonotype: The junction differs from germline at one of its ends, possibly a read error. V usage is TRBV6-5 and J usage is TRBJ1-5; possibly TRBD1 for D (5 bases). The CDR3 contains 14 residues. Germline V gives CDR1 MNHEY, CDR2 SVGAGI. Here the CDR3 DNA reads TGTGCCCGCAGCCTCCGACCGGGGGATCAGCCCCCGCATTTT. Its protein product is CARSLRPGDQPPHF.

The rearrangement uses TRBV29-1 and TRBJ1-4; tentative D call: TRBD1 (5 bases). Trimming cost V 6 bases and J 6 bases, with 14 bases left between them. Germline V gene sequence: CDR1 SQVTM, CDR2 ANQGSEA. This CDR3 has 13 residues. CDR3 loop: CSVRDPGHEKLFF. CDR3 nucleotides: TGCAGCGTCAGGGACCCCGGGCATGAAAAACTGTTTTTT.

This clonotype was counted many times. This chain connects TRBV7-9 to TRBJ2-7, with no clear D. The germline V gene has CDR1 SEHNR and CDR2 FQNEAQ (reference sequence). The CDR3 runs 14 residues. The V gene lost 1 base and the J gene lost 9 bases, with 16 bases spanning the gap. Here the CDR3 DNA reads TGTGCCAGCAGCTTAGTCGCACTACCTACGAGGCAGTACTTC. This sequence encodes CASSLVALPTRQYF.

This clonotype was counted between two and nine times. V usage is TRBV12-3 or TRBV12-4 and J usage is TRBJ1-3; D is unresolved. V was shortened by 6 bases and J by 0 bases, with 12 bases between the two germline ends. CDR3 length: 15 residues. CDR3 nucleotide sequence: TGTGCCAGCAGGGACTCGGGAACCTCTGGAAACACCATATATTTT. Its translation is CASRDSGTSGNTIYF.

This clonotype was detected many times. This chain connects TRBV12-3 or TRBV12-4 to TRBJ1-3, with D possibly TRBD1 on 5 matching bases. The germline V and J ends were trimmed by 5 bases and 0 bases, with 14 bases remaining between them. This CDR3 is 16 amino acids long. DNA of the CDR3: TGTGCCAGCAGTGGGGGGGAGAGGGCCTCTGGAAACACCATATATTTT. It specifies CASSGGERASGNTIYF.

The sample holds many counts of this clonotype. The V call is TRBV6-1, the J call TRBJ2-1; 8 bases align to TRBD1. The V and J ends lost 5 bases and 8 bases, in that order; junction bases with no gene match: 8. Looked up from germline, CDR1 is MNHNS and CDR2 is SASEGT. The CDR3 runs 14 residues. CDR3 sequence (DNA): TGTGCCAGCAGTCGACAGGGGAATCGGTATGAGCAGTTCTTC. Translating gives CASSRQGNRYEQFF.

The sample holds a few counts of this clonotype. The chain uses TRBV11-2 and TRBJ2-3; the D gene is possibly TRBD2 (5 bases). Trimming removed 4 bases at V and 1 base at J, with 15 bases between. The CDR3 extends over 16 amino acids. Germline CDR1 reads SGHAT; CDR2 reads FQNNGV. For the CDR3, the DNA is TGTGCCAGCAGCTCATCGACGGGGATGGGCACAGATACGCAGTATTTT. Translating it yields CASSSSTGMGTDTQYF.